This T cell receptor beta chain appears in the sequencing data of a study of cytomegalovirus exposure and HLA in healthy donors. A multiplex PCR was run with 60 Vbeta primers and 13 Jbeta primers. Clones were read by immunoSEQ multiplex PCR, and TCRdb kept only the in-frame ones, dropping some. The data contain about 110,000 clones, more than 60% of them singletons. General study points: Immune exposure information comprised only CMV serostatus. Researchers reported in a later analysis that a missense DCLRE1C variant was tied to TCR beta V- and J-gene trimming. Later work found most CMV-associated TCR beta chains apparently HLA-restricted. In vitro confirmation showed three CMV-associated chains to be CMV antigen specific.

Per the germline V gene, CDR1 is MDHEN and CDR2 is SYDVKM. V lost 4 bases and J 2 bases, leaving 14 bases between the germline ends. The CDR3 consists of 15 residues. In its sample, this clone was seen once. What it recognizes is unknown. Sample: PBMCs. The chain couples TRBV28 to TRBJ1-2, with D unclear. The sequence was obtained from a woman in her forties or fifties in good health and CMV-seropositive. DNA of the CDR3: TGTGCCAGCAGTTCCCCTCGAGGGTTAAACTATGGCTACACCTTC. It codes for CASSSPRGLNYGYTF.